These T cell receptor beta chains were read from a single sample in a study of cytomegalovirus exposure and HLA in healthy donors. TCRdb's copy holds only in-frame clones and misses some; the assay was immunoSEQ multiplex PCR. The sample records 160,000 or so clones, roughly 80% being singletons. The sequenced sample consisted of PBMCs. These receptors came from a woman aged 45-65 years in good health and CMV-seronegative. Both conserved end residues are part of each CDR3. Fields, in order: V gene, J gene, clone size, D gene, CDR3 protein, CDR3 DNA. D genes are given only for firm matches. Clone size is shown for a subset of rows, as once, few, many or a class of expanded clone.

>TRBV25-1|TRBJ2-7|few|TRBD2
CASSRGGPYEQYF
TGTGCCAGCAGTCGGGGGGGTCCCTACGAGCAGTACTTC
>TRBV28|TRBJ1-4|NA|TRBD1
CASGRGLANEKLFF
TGTGCCAGCGGCAGGGGGCTAGCTAATGAAAAACTGTTTTTT
>TRBV19|TRBJ2-2|NA|NA
CACSQAGGELFF
TGTGCCTGTAGCCAGGCGGGCGGGGAGCTGTTTTTT
>TRBV10-3|TRBJ1-1|NA|TRBD1
CAISGGQGGEAFF
TGTGCCATCAGTGGGGGACAGGGGGGAGAAGCTTTCTTT
>TRBV7-9|TRBJ1-1|NA|TRBD1
CSSSYTSHRGDTEAFF
TGTTCCAGCAGCTACACTTCGCACAGGGGAGACACTGAAGCTTTCTTT
>TRBV7-2|TRBJ1-4|NA|TRBD1
CASSIGDSFNEKLFF
TGTGCCAGCAGCATCGGGGACAGTTTTAATGAAAAACTGTTTTTT
>TRBV7-2|TRBJ2-5|NA|TRBD2
CASSDGLAGYRTQYF
TGTGCCAGCAGCGATGGACTAGCGGGTTATAGGACCCAGTACTTC
>TRBV6-1|TRBJ2-7|NA|NA
CASQVRGAEQYF
TGTGCCAGCCAAGTCAGGGGGGCCGAGCAGTACTTC
>TRBV20-1|TRBJ2-5|NA|NA
CSGQGTETQYF
TGCAGTGGGCAGGGGACGGAGACCCAGTACTTC
>TRBV7-2|TRBJ1-6|NA|NA
CATTAPSATGSRSPLHF
TGTGCCACCACCGCCCCGAGTGCGACAGGTTCGCGTTCACCCCTCCACTTT
>TRBV2|TRBJ2-3|NA|NA
CASTSQGIRTDTQYF
TGTGCCAGCACCTCGCAGGGGATACGCACAGATACGCAGTATTTT
>TRBV28|TRBJ2-5|NA|TRBD1
CASSSTGTGGRETQYF
TGTGCCAGCAGTTCAACCGGGACAGGGGGCAGAGAGACCCAGTACTTC
>TRBV7-9|TRBJ2-3|NA|NA
CASKLEQRSDTQYF
TGTGCCAGCAAGCTGGAGCAGCGATCAGATACGCAGTATTTT
>TRBV9|TRBJ1-1|NA|NA
CASSVGAGLNTEAFF
TGTGCCAGCAGCGTAGGTGCAGGGCTGAACACTGAAGCTTTCTTT
>TRBV5-6|TRBJ1-1|NA|TRBD1
CASSTTGGKAFF
TGTGCCAGCAGCACTACAGGGGGTAAAGCTTTCTTT
>TRBV11-2|TRBJ1-2|few|NA
CASSLGGQGYTF
TGTGCCAGCAGCTTAGGAGGGCAAGGCTACACCTTC
>TRBV4-1|TRBJ1-2|NA|TRBD1
CASSPWPGQGAEGYTF
TGCGCCAGCAGCCCCTGGCCGGGACAGGGGGCAGAAGGCTACACCTTC
>TRBV19|TRBJ2-6|NA|TRBD1
CASSGYRGPDSGANVLTF
TGTGCCAGTAGTGGCTACAGGGGGCCTGACTCTGGGGCCAACGTCCTGACTTTC
>TRBV6-5|TRBJ1-1|NA|NA
CAVLRGQMNTEAFF
TGTGCCGTGCTTAGAGGACAGATGAACACTGAAGCTTTCTTT
>TRBV7-2|TRBJ1-4|NA|NA
CASSFSGAEEKLFF
TGTGCCAGCAGCTTTTCAGGGGCAGAAGAAAAACTGTTTTTT
>TRBV9|TRBJ2-7|NA|NA
CASSSGLGKNEQYF
TGTGCCAGCAGCTCGGGACTGGGGAAGAACGAGCAGTACTTC
>TRBV9|TRBJ2-7|NA|TRBD2
CASSVLAGSYEQYF
TGTGCCAGCAGCGTTTTAGCGGGCTCCTACGAGCAGTACTTC
>TRBV6-5|TRBJ1-1|NA|NA
CATSSRGKHTEAFF
TGTGCCACCTCTAGCAGGGGCAAGCACACTGAAGCTTTCTTT
>TRBV18|TRBJ2-5|few|NA
CASSQQETQYF
TGTGCCAGCTCCCAGCAAGAGACCCAGTACTTC
>TRBV6-1|TRBJ2-3|NA|NA
CAVGGTDSTDTQYF
TGTGCCGTAGGCGGGACAGATAGCACAGATACGCAGTATTTT
>TRBV29-1|TRBJ1-1|once|NA
CSVGQVRTEAFF
TGCAGCGTTGGACAGGTTCGCACTGAAGCTTTCTTT
>TRBV7-2|TRBJ2-7|once|NA
CAGSLDQASYEQYF
TGTGCCGGCAGCCTTGACCAGGCCTCCTACGAGCAGTACTTC
>TRBV7-9|TRBJ1-6|NA|NA
CASSFGLGGTLHF
TGTGCCAGCAGCTTCGGCCTCGGCGGTACCCTCCACTTT
>TRBV18|TRBJ1-3|NA|TRBD1
CASSPPKGARDTIYF
TGTGCCAGCTCACCACCGAAGGGGGCGCGGGACACCATATATTTT
>TRBV5-6|TRBJ2-7|NA|NA
CASSVTYEQYF
TGTGCCAGCAGCGTCACCTACGAGCAGTACTTC
>TRBV10-3|TRBJ1-4|once|TRBD1
CAISESRGVNEKLFF
TGTGCCATCAGTGAGAGCAGGGGGGTTAATGAAAAACTGTTTTTT
>TRBV6-1|TRBJ1-5|NA|NA
CASSWDWGGNQPQHF
TGTGCCAGCAGTTGGGACTGGGGGGGCAATCAGCCCCAGCATTTT
>TRBV12-5|TRBJ1-5|NA|NA
CASGLGQDQPQHF
TGTGCTAGTGGTTTGGGCCAGGATCAGCCCCAGCATTTT
>TRBV28|TRBJ2-7|NA|NA
CASSFTGSLVYEQYF
TGTGCCAGCAGTTTCACGGGATCTCTGGTATACGAGCAGTACTTC
>TRBV5-4|TRBJ1-1|NA|NA
CASSLAARERDTEAFF
TGTGCCAGCAGCCTGGCCGCCAGGGAAAGAGACACTGAAGCTTTCTTT
>TRBV6-1|TRBJ2-7|few|NA
CASSDDSDPYEQYF
TGTGCCAGCAGCGACGACAGCGATCCCTACGAGCAGTACTTC
>TRBV7-9|TRBJ2-5|few|TRBD2
CASSLAGAGGGIKTQYF
TGTGCCAGCAGCTTAGCGGGGGCGGGGGGGGGTATAAAGACCCAGTACTTC
>TRBV7-2|TRBJ1-2|NA|NA
CASSFRARGEIFGYTF
TGTGCCAGCAGCTTTCGGGCGCGGGGGGAGATATTCGGCTACACCTTC
>TRBV5-1|TRBJ1-1|NA|TRBD1
CASSGQGGVGEAFF
TGCGCCAGCAGCGGACAGGGAGGGGTAGGTGAAGCTTTCTTT
>TRBV11-3|TRBJ2-3|once|NA
CASSLGGSDTQYF
TGTGCCAGCAGCTTAGGCGGATCAGATACGCAGTATTTT
>TRBV6-1|TRBJ1-5|NA|TRBD1
CASSVRDRGIFGNQPQHF
TGTGCCAGCAGTGTTCGGGACAGGGGAATTTTCGGCAATCAGCCCCAGCATTTT
>TRBV7-9|TRBJ2-7|NA|NA
CSSSLVVVSTYEQYF
TGTTCCAGCAGCTTAGTCGTGGTCAGTACCTACGAGCAGTACTTC
>TRBV2|TRBJ1-3|NA|TRBD1
CASLDRGTGNTIYF
TGTGCCAGCCTGGACAGGGGAACTGGAAACACCATATATTTT
>TRBV7-9|TRBJ2-5|few|NA
CASSSWGGEETQYF
TGTGCCAGCAGCTCCTGGGGCGGGGAAGAGACCCAGTACTTC
>TRBV6-1|TRBJ1-1|NA|NA
CASISRQGDTEAFF
TGTGCCAGCATTTCCCGGCAGGGTGACACTGAAGCTTTCTTT
>TRBV6-5|TRBJ2-7|NA|NA
CASSEGRGWEQYF
TGTGCCAGCAGTGAGGGAAGGGGGTGGGAGCAGTACTTC
>TRBV6-6|TRBJ1-2|NA|TRBD1
CASSYPPGQDGGYTF
TGTGCCAGCAGTTACCCACCGGGACAGGATGGAGGCTACACCTTC